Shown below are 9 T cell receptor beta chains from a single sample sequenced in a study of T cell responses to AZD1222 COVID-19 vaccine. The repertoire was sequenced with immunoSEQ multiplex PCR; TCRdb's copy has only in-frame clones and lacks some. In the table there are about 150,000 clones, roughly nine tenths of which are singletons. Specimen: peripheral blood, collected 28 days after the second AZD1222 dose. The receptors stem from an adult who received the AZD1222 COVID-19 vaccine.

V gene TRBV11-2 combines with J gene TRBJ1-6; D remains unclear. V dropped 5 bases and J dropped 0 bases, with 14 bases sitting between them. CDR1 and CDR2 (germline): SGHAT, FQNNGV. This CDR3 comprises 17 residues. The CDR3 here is CASSLGLSSSYNSPLHF. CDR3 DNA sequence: TGTGCCAGCAGCCTTGGACTTTCCAGCTCCTATAATTCACCCCTCCACTTT.

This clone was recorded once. CDR3 in amino acids: CASSVEAARARTIYF. The CDR3 nucleotides are TGTGCCAGCAGCGTAGAGGCGGCACGCGCTCGGACCATATATTTT. This chain links TRBV9 with TRBJ1-3; the D is unclear. Germline CDR1 and CDR2: SGDLS and YYNGEE. V shed 0 bases and J shed 10 bases, with 17 bases lying between them. CDR3 size: 15 residues.

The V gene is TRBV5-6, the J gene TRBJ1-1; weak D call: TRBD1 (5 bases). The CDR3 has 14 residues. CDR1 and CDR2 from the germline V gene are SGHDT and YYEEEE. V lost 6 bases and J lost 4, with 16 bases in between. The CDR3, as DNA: TGTGCCAGCATCCGACAGACCCTTCTCACTGAAGCTTTCTTT. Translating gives CASIRQTLLTEAFF. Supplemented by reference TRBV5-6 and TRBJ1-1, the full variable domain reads DAGVTQSPTHLIKTRGQQVTLRCSPKSGHDTVSWYQQALGQGPQFIFQYYEEEERQRGNFPDRFSGHQFPNYSSELNVNALLLGDSALYLCASIRQTLLTEAFFGQGTRLTVV.

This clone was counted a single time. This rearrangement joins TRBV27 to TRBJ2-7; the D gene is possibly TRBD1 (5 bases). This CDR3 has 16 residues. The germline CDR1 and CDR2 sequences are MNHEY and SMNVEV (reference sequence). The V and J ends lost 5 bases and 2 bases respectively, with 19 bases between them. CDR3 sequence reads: CASSPDPRTLPYEQYF. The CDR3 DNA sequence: TGTGCCAGCAGTCCAGACCCGCGGACACTTCCCTACGAGCAGTACTTC.

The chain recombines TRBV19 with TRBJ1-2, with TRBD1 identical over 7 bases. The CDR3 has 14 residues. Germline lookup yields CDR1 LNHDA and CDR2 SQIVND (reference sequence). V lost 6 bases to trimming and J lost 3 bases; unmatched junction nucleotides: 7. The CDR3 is CASRTDRDDYGYTF. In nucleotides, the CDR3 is TGTGCCAGTAGGACCGACAGGGACGACTATGGCTACACCTTC. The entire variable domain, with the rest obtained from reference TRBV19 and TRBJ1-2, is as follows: DGGITQSPKYLFRKEGQNVTLSCEQNLNHDAMYWYRQDPGQGLRLIYYSQIVNDFQKGDIAEGYSVSREKKESFPLTVTSAQKNPTAFYLCASRTDRDDYGYTFGSGTRLTVV.

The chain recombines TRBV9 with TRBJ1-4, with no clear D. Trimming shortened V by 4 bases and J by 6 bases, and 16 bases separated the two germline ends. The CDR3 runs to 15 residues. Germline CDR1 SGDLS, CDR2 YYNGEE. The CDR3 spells CASSLFGRTDEKLFF. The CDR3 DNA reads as TGTGCCAGCAGCCTTTTTGGACGTACCGATGAAAAACTGTTTTTT.

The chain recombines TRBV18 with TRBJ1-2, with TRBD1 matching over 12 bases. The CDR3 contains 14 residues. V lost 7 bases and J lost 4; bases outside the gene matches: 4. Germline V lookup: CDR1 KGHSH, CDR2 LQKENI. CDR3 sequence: CASYGTGGAYGYTF. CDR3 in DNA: TGTGCCAGCTATGGGACAGGGGGCGCCTATGGCTACACCTTC. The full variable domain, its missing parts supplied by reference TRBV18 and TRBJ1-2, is NAGVMQNPRHLVRRRGQEARLRCSPMKGHSHVYWYRQLPEEGLKFMVYLQKENIIDESGMPKERFSAEFPKEGPSILRIQQVVRGDSAAYFCASYGTGGAYGYTFGSGTRLTVV.

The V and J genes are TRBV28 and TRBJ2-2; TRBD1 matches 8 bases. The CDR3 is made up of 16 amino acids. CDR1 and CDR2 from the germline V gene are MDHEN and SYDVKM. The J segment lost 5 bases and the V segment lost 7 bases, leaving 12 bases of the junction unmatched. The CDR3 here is CASNFAGQEGTGELFF. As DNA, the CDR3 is TGTGCCAGCAACTTTGCGGGACAGGAGGGAACCGGGGAGCTGTTTTTT.

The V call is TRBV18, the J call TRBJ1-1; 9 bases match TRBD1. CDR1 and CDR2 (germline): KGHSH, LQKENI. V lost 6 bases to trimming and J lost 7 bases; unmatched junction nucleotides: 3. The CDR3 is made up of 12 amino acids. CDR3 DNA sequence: TGTGCCAGCTCGGCGGGACAGGGTGAAGCTTTCTTT. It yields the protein CASSAGQGEAFF.